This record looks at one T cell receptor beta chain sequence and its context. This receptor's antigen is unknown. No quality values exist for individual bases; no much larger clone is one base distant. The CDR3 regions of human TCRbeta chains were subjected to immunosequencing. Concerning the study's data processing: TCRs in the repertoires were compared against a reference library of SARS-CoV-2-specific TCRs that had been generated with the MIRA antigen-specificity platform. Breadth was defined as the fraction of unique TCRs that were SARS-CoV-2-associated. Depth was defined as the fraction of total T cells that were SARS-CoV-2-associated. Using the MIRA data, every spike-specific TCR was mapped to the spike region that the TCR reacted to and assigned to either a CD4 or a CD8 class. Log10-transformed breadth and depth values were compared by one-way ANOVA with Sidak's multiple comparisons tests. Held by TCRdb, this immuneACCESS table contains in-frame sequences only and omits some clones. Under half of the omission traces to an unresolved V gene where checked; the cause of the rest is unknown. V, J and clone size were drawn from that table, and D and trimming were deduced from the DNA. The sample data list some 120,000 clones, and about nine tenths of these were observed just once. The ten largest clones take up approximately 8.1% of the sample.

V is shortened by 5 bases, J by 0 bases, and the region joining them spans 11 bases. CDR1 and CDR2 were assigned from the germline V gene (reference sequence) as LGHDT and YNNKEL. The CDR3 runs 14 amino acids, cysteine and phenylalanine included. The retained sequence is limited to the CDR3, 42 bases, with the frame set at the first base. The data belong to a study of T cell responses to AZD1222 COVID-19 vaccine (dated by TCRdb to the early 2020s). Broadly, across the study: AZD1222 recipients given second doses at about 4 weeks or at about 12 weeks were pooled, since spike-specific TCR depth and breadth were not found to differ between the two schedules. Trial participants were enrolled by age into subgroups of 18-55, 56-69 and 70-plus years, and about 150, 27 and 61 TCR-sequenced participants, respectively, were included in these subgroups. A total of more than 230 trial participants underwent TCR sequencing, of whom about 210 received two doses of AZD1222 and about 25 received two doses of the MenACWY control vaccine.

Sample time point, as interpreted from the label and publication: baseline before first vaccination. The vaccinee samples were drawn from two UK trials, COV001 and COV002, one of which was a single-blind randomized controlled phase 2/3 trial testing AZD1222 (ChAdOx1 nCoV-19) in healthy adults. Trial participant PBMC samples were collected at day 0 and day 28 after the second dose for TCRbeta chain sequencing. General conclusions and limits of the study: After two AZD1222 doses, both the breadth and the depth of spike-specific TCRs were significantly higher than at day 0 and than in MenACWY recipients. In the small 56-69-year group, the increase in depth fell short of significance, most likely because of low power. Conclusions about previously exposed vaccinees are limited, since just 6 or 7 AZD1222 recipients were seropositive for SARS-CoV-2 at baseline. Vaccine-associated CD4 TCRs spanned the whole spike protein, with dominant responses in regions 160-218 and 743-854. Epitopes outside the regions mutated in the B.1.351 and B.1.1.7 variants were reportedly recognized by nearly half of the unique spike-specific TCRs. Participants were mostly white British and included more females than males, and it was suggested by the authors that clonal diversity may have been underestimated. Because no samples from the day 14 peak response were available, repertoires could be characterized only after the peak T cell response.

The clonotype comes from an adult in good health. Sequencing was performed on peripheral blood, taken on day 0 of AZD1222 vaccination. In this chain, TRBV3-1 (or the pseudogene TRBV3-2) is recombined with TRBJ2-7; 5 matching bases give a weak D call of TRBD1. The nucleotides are TGTGCCAGCAGCTCCGGACATAGCTCCTACGAGCAGTACTTC. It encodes CASSSGHSSYEQYF.